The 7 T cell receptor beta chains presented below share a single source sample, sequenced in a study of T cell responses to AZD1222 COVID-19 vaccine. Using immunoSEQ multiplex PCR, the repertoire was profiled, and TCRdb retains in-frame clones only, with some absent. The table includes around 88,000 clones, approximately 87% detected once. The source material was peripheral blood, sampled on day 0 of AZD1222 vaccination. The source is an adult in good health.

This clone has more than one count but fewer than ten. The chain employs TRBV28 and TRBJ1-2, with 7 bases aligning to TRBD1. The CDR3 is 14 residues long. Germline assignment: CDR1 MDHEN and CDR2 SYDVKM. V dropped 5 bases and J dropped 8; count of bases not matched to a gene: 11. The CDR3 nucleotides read TGTGCCAGCAGTCCCCAGGCAGGGGGATTCGGCTACACCTTC. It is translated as CASSPQAGGFGYTF.

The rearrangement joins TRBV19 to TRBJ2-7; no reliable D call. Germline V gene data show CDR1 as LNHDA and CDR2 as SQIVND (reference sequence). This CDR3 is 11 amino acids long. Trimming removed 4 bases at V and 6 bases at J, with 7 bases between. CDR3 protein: CASSSGSEQYF. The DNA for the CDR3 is TGTGCCAGTAGTAGTGGCAGCGAGCAGTACTTC.

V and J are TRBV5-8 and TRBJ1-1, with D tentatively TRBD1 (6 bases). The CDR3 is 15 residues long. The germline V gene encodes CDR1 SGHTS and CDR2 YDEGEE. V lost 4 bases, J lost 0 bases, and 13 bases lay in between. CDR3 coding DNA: TGTGCCAGCAGCCTCGGACAGCTATTGAACACTGAAGCTTTCTTT. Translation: CASSLGQLLNTEAFF.

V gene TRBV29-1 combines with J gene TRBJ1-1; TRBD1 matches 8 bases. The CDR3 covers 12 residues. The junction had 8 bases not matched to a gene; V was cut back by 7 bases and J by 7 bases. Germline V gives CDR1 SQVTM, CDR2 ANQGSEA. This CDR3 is CSGRQGRGEAFF. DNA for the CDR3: TGCAGCGGGAGACAGGGGAGAGGTGAAGCTTTCTTT.

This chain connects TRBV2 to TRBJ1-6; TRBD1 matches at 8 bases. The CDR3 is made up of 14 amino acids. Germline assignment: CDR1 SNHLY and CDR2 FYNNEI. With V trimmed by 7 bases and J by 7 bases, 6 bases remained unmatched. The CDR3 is CASNGQGGNSPLHF. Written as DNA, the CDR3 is TGTGCCAGCAACGGACAGGGTGGGAATTCACCCCTCCACTTT.

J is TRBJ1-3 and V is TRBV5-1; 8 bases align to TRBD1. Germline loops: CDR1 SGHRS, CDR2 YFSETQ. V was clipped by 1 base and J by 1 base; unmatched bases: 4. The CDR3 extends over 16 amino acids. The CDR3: CASSLSGGLSGNTIYF. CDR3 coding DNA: TGCGCCAGCAGCTTGTCAGGGGGCTTGTCTGGAAACACCATATATTTT.

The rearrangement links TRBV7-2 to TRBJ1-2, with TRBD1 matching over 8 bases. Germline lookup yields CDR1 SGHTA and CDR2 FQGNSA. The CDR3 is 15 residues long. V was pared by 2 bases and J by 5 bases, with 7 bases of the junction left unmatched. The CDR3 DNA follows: TGTGCCAGCAGCTTACCCCCCGGGACAGGATATGGCTACACCTTC. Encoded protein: CASSLPPGTGYGYTF.